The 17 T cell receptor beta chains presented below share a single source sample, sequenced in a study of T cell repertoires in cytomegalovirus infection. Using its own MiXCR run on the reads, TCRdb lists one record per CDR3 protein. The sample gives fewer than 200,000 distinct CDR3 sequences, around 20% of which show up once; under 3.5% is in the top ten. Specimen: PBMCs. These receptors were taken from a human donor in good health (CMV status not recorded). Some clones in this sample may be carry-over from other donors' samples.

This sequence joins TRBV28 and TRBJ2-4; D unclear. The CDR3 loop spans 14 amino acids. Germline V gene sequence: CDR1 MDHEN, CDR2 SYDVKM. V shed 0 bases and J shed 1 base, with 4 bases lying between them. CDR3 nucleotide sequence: TGTGCCAGCAGTTTATGGGTGGCCAAAAACATTCAGTACTTC. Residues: CASSLWVAKNIQYF.

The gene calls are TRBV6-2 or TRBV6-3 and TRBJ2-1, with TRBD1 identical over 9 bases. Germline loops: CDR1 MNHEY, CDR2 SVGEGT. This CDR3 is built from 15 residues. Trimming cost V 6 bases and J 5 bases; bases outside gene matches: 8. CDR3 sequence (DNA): TGTGCCAGCAGCTCCGGGACAGGGCTCCACAATGAGCAGTTCTTC. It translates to CASSSGTGLHNEQFF.

CDR3 in DNA: TGTGCCAGCAGCTCCAGAGCGGGAGAAAAAGAGACCCAGTACTTC. Amino acids: CASSSRAGEKETQYF. The rearrangement joins TRBV5-4 to TRBJ2-5; 8 bases are a match to TRBD2. V gave up 3 bases and J gave up 3 bases; unmatched junction bases: 7. Germline CDR1 is SGHNT and CDR2 is YYREEE (reference sequence). This CDR3 has 15 amino acids.

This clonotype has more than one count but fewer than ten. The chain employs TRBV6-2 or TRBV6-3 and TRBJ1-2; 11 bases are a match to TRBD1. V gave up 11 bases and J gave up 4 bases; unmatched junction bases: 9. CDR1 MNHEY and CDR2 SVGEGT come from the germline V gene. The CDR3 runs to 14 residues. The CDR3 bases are TGTGCCGGCCGTTCCGGGACAGGGGGCTATGGCTACACCTTC. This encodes CAGRSGTGGYGYTF.

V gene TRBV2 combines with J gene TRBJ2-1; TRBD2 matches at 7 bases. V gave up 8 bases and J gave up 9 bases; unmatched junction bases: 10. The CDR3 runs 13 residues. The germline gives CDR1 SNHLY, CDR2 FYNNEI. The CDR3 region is CASAGGEKGEQFF. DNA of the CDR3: TGTGCCAGCGCTGGGGGGGAGAAGGGTGAGCAGTTCTTC.

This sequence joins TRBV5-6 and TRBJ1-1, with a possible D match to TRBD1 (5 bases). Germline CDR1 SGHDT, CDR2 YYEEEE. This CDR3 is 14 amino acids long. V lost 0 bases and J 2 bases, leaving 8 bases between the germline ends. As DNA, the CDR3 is TGTGCCAGCAGCTTGGACAGGAAAAACACTGAAGCTTTCTTT. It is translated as CASSLDRKNTEAFF.

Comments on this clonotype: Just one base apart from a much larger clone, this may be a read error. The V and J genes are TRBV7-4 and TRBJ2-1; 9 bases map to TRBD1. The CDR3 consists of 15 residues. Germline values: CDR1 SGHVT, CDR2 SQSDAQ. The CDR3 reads CDSSSQGTGWNEQFF. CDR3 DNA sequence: TGTGACAGCAGCTCCCAAGGGACAGGGTGGAATGAGCAGTTCTTC.

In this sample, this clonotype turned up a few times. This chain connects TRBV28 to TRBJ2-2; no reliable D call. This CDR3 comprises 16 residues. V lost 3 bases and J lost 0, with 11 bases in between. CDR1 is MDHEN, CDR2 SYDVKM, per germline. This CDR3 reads CASSFGAIANTGELFF. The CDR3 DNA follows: TGTGCCAGCAGTTTCGGAGCGATTGCGAACACCGGGGAGCTGTTTTTT.

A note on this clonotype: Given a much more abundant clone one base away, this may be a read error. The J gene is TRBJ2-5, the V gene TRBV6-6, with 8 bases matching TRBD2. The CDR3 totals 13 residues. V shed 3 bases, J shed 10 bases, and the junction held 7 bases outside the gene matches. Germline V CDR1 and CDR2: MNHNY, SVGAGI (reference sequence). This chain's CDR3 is CASSYGYGGVQYF. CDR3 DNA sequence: TGTGCCAGCAGTTATGGGTACGGGGGGGTCCAGTACTTC.

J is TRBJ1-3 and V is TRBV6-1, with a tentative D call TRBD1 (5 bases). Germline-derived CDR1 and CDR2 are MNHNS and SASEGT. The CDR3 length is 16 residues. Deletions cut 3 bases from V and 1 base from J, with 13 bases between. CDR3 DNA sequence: TGTGCCAGCAGTGATGTGAGGGGTTGGTCTGGAAACACCATATATTTT. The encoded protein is CASSDVRGWSGNTIYF.

CDR3 residues: CASPLGKTKLSQPQHF. CDR3 sequence (DNA): TGCGCCAGCCCCTTGGGAAAAACTAAACTAAGCCAGCCCCAGCATTTT. This chain joins TRBV23-1 and TRBJ1-5; unclear D gene. TRBV23-1 is flagged as an ORF with uncertain function. The CDR3 has 16 residues. Trimming cost V 8 bases and J 7 bases, with 24 bases left between them.

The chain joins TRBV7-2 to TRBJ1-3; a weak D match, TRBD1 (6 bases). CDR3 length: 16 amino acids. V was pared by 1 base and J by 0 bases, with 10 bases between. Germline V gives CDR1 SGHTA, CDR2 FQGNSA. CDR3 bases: TGTGCCAGCAGCTTAGGTACCAGGGGCTCTGGAAACACCATATATTTT. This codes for CASSLGTRGSGNTIYF.

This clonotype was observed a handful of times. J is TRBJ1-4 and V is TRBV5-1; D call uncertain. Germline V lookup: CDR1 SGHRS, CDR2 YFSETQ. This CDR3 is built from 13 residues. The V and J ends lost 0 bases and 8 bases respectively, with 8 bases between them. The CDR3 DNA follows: TGCGCCAGCAGCTTGGCCACGGCAGAAAAACTGTTTTTT. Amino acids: CASSLATAEKLFF.

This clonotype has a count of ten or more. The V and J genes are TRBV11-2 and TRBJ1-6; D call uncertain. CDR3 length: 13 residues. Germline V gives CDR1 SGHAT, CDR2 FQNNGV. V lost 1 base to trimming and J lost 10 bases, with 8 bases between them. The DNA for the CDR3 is TGTGCCAGCAGCTTAGTTAGGGTCTCACCCCTCCACTTT. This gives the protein CASSLVRVSPLHF.

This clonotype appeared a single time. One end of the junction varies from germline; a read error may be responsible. The CDR3 loop is CGSSARLAGGSYNEQFF. Here the CDR3 DNA reads TGTGGCAGCAGCGCTAGACTAGCGGGGGGCTCCTACAATGAGCAGTTCTTC. The rearrangement links TRBV7-9 to TRBJ2-1; 13 positions agree with TRBD2. This CDR3 has 17 amino acids. Per germline, CDR1 SEHNR and CDR2 FQNEAQ (reference sequence).

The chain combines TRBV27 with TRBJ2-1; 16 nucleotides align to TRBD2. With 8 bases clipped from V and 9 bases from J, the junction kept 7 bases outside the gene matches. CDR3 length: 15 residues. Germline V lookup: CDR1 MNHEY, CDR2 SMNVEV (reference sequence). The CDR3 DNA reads TGTGCCAGCCTTCCGGGACTAGCGGGAGGGGGTGAGCAGTTCTTC. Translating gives CASLPGLAGGGEQFF.

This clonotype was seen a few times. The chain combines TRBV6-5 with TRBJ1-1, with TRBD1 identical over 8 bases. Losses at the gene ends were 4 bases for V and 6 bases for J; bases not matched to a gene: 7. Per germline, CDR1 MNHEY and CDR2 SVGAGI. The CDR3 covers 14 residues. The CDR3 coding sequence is TGTGCCAGCAGTTCCGGGACAGGCATCGCTGAAGCTTTCTTT. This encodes CASSSGTGIAEAFF.